Shown below are 6 T cell receptor beta chains from a single sample sequenced in a study of TIL therapy for anti-PD-1-resistant metastatic lung cancer. Time point indicated: pre-treatment sample, taken before nivolumab and TIL therapy. The libraries were made with immunoSEQ v3. TCRdb's copy holds only in-frame clones and misses some; the assay was immunoSEQ multiplex PCR. This sample yields approximately 22,000 clones, of which around 71% are seen a single time; roughly 1.8% belongs to the top ten. Sequencing used blood, obtained at baseline. The receptors were gathered from a person between 25 and 80 years old with non-small cell lung cancer.

For the CDR3, the DNA is TGCAGCGTTAGGAGGACTAGCGGGGGGGCCGACTACAATGAGCAGTTCTTC. Protein: CSVRRTSGGADYNEQFF. The chain uses TRBV29-1 and TRBJ2-1; 15 nucleotides line up with TRBD2. With 5 bases clipped from V and 3 bases from J, the junction kept 8 bases outside the gene matches. This CDR3 is built from 17 residues. CDR1 and CDR2 from the germline V gene are SQVTM and ANQGSEA.

The rearrangement uses TRBV30 and TRBJ2-7; D unclear. Per the germline V gene, CDR1 is GTSNPN and CDR2 is SVGIG (reference sequence). The length of the CDR3 is 15 residues. V was clipped by 5 bases and J by 3 bases, with 20 bases between them. The chain's CDR3 is CAWSNLGSAVYEQYF. The CDR3 DNA follows: TGTGCCTGGTCCAACCTGGGATCCGCTGTCTACGAGCAGTACTTC.

V usage is TRBV5-1 and J usage is TRBJ2-7; D unclear. The germline gives CDR1 SGHRS, CDR2 YFSETQ. This CDR3 has 14 amino acids. Trimming cost V 0 bases and J 0 bases, with 7 bases left between them. CDR3 coding DNA: TGCGCCAGCAGCTTGGTGGGCAGCTCCTACGAGCAGTACTTC. It yields the protein CASSLVGSSYEQYF.

The chain uses TRBV2 and TRBJ2-7, with D possibly being TRBD1 (6 bases). The CDR3 contains 15 residues. Trimming removed 6 bases at V and 0 bases at J, with 15 bases between. Germline CDR1 and CDR2: SNHLY and FYNNEI. CDR3 amino acids: CASSGDGQSSYEQYF. The CDR3 nucleotides read TGTGCCAGCAGCGGAGATGGACAGTCCTCCTACGAGCAGTACTTC.

This clone has just a few counts. The chain has TRBV7-3 and TRBJ2-6; D is ambiguous. Germline V lookup: CDR1 SGHTA, CDR2 FQGTGA. V was clipped by 3 bases and J by 0 bases, with 9 bases between them. This CDR3 has 16 amino acids. The CDR3 bases are TGTGCCAGCAGCTTCACACCAAACTCTGGGGCCAACGTCCTGACTTTC. This sequence encodes CASSFTPNSGANVLTF.

The chain uses TRBV7-9 and TRBJ2-4; D not resolved. The length of the CDR3 is 14 residues. Germline loops: CDR1 SEHNR, CDR2 FQNEAQ (reference sequence). V was pared by 2 bases and J by 3 bases, with 8 bases between. CDR3 residues: CASSLKGDKNIQYF. CDR3 bases: TGTGCCAGCAGCTTAAAGGGCGACAAAAACATTCAGTACTTC.